The clone carrying this TCR beta chain was found many times. Its antigen is not known. The CDR3 contains 13 residues. Unmatched junction bases numbered 5, after V lost 5 bases and J lost 5 bases. Germline V gene data show CDR1 as MDHEN and CDR2 as SYDVKM. These data are taken from a study of regulatory T cells in long-lasting Graves disease. Background on the study: Those Graves' patients who were newly diagnosed had been on antithyroid drugs under 3 months.

Time point here: newly diagnosed GD, antithyroid drugs for less than 3 months. Generation of the TCR library employed RNA extracted from PBMCs. Combining iRepertoire HTBI primers with Arm-PCR of CDR3 regions, the authors built TCR beta libraries. In the original processing: The study identified 55 to 80 TRBV and approximately 13 TRBJ segments across samples. TCRdb itself ran the multiplex PCR reads through MiXCR, one entry per CDR3 protein. TCRdb's processing, not the authors', yielded these V and J calls. The sample yields a few hundred thousand distinct CDR3 sequences, about 16% seen once. Study findings and constraints: Authors noted too few samples as a limitation.

The sample was also linked to a second study, of T cells in Graves' hyperthyroidism and ophthalmopathy. As that study records: The model predicted ophthalmopathy a median approximately six months before onset.

Sequences were derived from peripheral blood mononuclear cells (PBMCs), sampled at new diagnosis, from a patient treated with antithyroid drugs. The receptor's source is a woman under 30 with Graves disease. The chain employs TRBV28 and TRBJ2-5, with 7 bases aligning to TRBD1. For the CDR3, the DNA is TGTGCCAGCAGTAGTCACAGGGGCGAGACCCAGTACTTC. Encoded protein: CASSSHRGETQYF.